The rows below give T cell receptor beta chains drawn from one sample of a study of response to subunit inactivated influenza vaccine. Via MiXCR, TCRdb re-called the RT-PCR reads, giving one row per CDR3 protein. The sample shows roughly 500,000 distinct CDR3 sequences, roughly 23% of them seen only once. The specimen comprised CD4+ T cells sorted from PBMCs, sampled 4 to 6 days after vaccination. Source of these receptors: a man over 45 who received an inactivated influenza vaccine. CDR3s include the opening cysteine and the closing phenylalanine or tryptophan. The order of the fields is CDR3 DNA, CDR3 protein, clone size, D gene, J gene, V gene, CDR3 length. D genes are given only for firm matches. Rows give clone size only sometimes, using once, few, many, or a class for an expanded clone.

CDR3 DNA: TGTGCCACCAGCCTGGGACAGTTTAATGAAAAACTGTTTTTT
CDR3 protein: CATSLGQFNEKLFF
clone size: -
D gene: TRBD1
J gene: TRBJ1-4
V gene: TRBV15
CDR3 length: 14

CDR3 DNA: TGTGCCAGCAGCACCCCCTGGGGGGAGCAGTACTTC
CDR3 protein: CASSTPWGEQYF
clone size: -
D gene: -
J gene: TRBJ2-7
V gene: TRBV5-4
CDR3 length: 12

CDR3 DNA: TGTGCCAGCAGCGCGTTAGGTAGCGACCAAGAGACCCAGTACTTC
CDR3 protein: CASSALGSDQETQYF
clone size: -
D gene: -
J gene: TRBJ2-5
V gene: TRBV9
CDR3 length: 15

CDR3 DNA: TGTGCCAGCAGCTTATCCGGGAGGATCTCCTACAATGAGCAGTTCTTC
CDR3 protein: CASSLSGRISYNEQFF
clone size: -
D gene: TRBD2
J gene: TRBJ2-1
V gene: TRBV7-9
CDR3 length: 16

CDR3 DNA: TGCAGTGCTAGAGATCCCCGGGCGGGGAGCTCCTACGAGCAGTACTTC
CDR3 protein: CSARDPRAGSSYEQYF
clone size: few
D gene: -
J gene: TRBJ2-7
V gene: TRBV20-1
CDR3 length: 16

CDR3 DNA: TGCAGTGCTGCACACGTCCCCCGACAGCAGTACGAGCAGTACTTC
CDR3 protein: CSAAHVPRQQYEQYF
clone size: few
D gene: -
J gene: TRBJ2-7
V gene: TRBV20-1
CDR3 length: 15

CDR3 DNA: TGTGCCAGCAGCCTACCCGTTTACACCGGGGAGCTGTTTTTT
CDR3 protein: CASSLPVYTGELFF
clone size: -
D gene: -
J gene: TRBJ2-2
V gene: TRBV12-3/TRBV12-4
CDR3 length: 14

CDR3 DNA: TGCGCCAGCAGCTTGGGTACAGGCCGCACAGATACGCAGTATTTT
CDR3 protein: CASSLGTGRTDTQYF
clone size: few
D gene: -
J gene: TRBJ2-3
V gene: TRBV5-1
CDR3 length: 15

CDR3 DNA: TGTGCCAGCAGGCCGTCACGTTATAGCAATCAGCCCCAGCATTTT
CDR3 protein: CASRPSRYSNQPQHF
clone size: -
D gene: -
J gene: TRBJ1-5
V gene: TRBV6-1
CDR3 length: 15

CDR3 DNA: TGTGCCAGCAGCTTCACCAGGGTTTCCGAGCAGTACTTC
CDR3 protein: CASSFTRVSEQYF
clone size: -
D gene: -
J gene: TRBJ2-7
V gene: TRBV7-2
CDR3 length: 13

CDR3 DNA: TGCGCCAGCAGCTTGGGGTCACTAGTGGGCGCCGGGGAGCTGTTTTTT
CDR3 protein: CASSLGSLVGAGELFF
clone size: -
D gene: -
J gene: TRBJ2-2
V gene: TRBV5-1
CDR3 length: 16

CDR3 DNA: TGCGCCAGCAGTCGGGACCCAAAATACTACGAGCAGTACTTC
CDR3 protein: CASSRDPKYYEQYF
clone size: many
D gene: -
J gene: TRBJ2-7
V gene: TRBV10-2
CDR3 length: 14

CDR3 DNA: TGTGCCAGCAGTTACTCCATCGGGACTAGCGGGGAAAGCACAGATACGCAGTATTTT
CDR3 protein: CASSYSIGTSGESTDTQYF
clone size: -
D gene: TRBD2
J gene: TRBJ2-3
V gene: TRBV6-5
CDR3 length: 19

CDR3 DNA: TGTGCCAGCAGCTTATGGGAAACTGAAGCTTTCTTT
CDR3 protein: CASSLWETEAFF
clone size: -
D gene: -
J gene: TRBJ1-1
V gene: TRBV7-2
CDR3 length: 12

CDR3 DNA: TGCGCCAGCAGCCCATGGGGGGTTTCTGGGGCCAACGTCCTGACTTTC
CDR3 protein: CASSPWGVSGANVLTF
clone size: -
D gene: -
J gene: TRBJ2-6
V gene: TRBV4-1
CDR3 length: 16

CDR3 DNA: TGTGCCAGCAGAGAAAGACAGGGCGGTGGGGCTGAAGCTTTCTTT
CDR3 protein: CASRERQGGGAEAFF
clone size: few
D gene: TRBD1
J gene: TRBJ1-1
V gene: TRBV12-3/TRBV12-4
CDR3 length: 15

CDR3 DNA: TGCGCCAGCAGCAGAAGTCTAGCGTTGAACTACGAGCAGTACTTC
CDR3 protein: CASSRSLALNYEQYF
clone size: -
D gene: -
J gene: TRBJ2-7
V gene: TRBV5-1
CDR3 length: 15

CDR3 DNA: TGCGCCAGCAGCTTGGCTTTACGACAGGGTCAAAATGGCTACACCTTC
CDR3 protein: CASSLALRQGQNGYTF
clone size: many
D gene: TRBD1
J gene: TRBJ1-2
V gene: TRBV5-1
CDR3 length: 16

CDR3 DNA: TGTGCCACCAGCAGGGGAAAAACAGCGGAGCAGTTCTTC
CDR3 protein: CATSRGKTAEQFF
clone size: -
D gene: -
J gene: TRBJ2-1
V gene: TRBV15
CDR3 length: 13

CDR3 DNA: TGTGCCAGCAGCTATGGGACAGGGAGATCTGGGGCCAACGTCCTGACTTTC
CDR3 protein: CASSYGTGRSGANVLTF
clone size: few
D gene: TRBD1
J gene: TRBJ2-6
V gene: TRBV7-9
CDR3 length: 17

CDR3 DNA: TGCGCCAGCGCACCGGCGGGCCAGGGGTTGGAGACCCAGTACTTC
CDR3 protein: CASAPAGQGLETQYF
clone size: -
D gene: -
J gene: TRBJ2-5
V gene: TRBV5-1
CDR3 length: 15

CDR3 DNA: TGCAGCGTTGGTAGGAGTTTCGAAAACATTCAGTACTTC
CDR3 protein: CSVGRSFENIQYF
clone size: few
D gene: -
J gene: TRBJ2-4
V gene: TRBV29-1
CDR3 length: 13

CDR3 DNA: TGCAGTGCTGTCGGGACTAGCGGGAGGGATACGCAGTATTTT
CDR3 protein: CSAVGTSGRDTQYF
clone size: -
D gene: TRBD2
J gene: TRBJ2-3
V gene: TRBV20-1
CDR3 length: 14

CDR3 DNA: TGTGCCAGCAGCTTAGTTAACAGGGGCGCCGGCTATGGCTACACCTTC
CDR3 protein: CASSLVNRGAGYGYTF
clone size: few
D gene: TRBD1
J gene: TRBJ1-2
V gene: TRBV7-8
CDR3 length: 16

CDR3 DNA: TGTGCCAGCAGGGGACCGGGACAGGGGGCCAATGAGCAGTTCTTC
CDR3 protein: CASRGPGQGANEQFF
clone size: -
D gene: TRBD1
J gene: TRBJ2-1
V gene: TRBV6-1
CDR3 length: 15

CDR3 DNA: TGTGCCAGCAGCACCGCACCAGGGGCGCAGGCTGAAAAACTGTTTTTT
CDR3 protein: CASSTAPGAQAEKLFF
clone size: few
D gene: -
J gene: TRBJ1-4
V gene: TRBV4-2
CDR3 length: 16

CDR3 DNA: TGTGCCAGCAGCGAGGGGACTAGTCTCTACGAGCAGTACTTC
CDR3 protein: CASSEGTSLYEQYF
clone size: few
D gene: TRBD2
J gene: TRBJ2-7
V gene: TRBV9
CDR3 length: 14

CDR3 DNA: TGTGCCAGCAGCCCATGGGGAGGACTACCCACCGGGGAGCTGTTTTTT
CDR3 protein: CASSPWGGLPTGELFF
clone size: few
D gene: -
J gene: TRBJ2-2
V gene: TRBV11-2
CDR3 length: 16

CDR3 DNA: TGTGCCAGCAGCTTAGAAGGGACTAGGCGATCCTACGAGCAGTACTTC
CDR3 protein: CASSLEGTRRSYEQYF
clone size: few
D gene: TRBD2
J gene: TRBJ2-7
V gene: TRBV7-2
CDR3 length: 16

CDR3 DNA: TGCAGTGCTAGTGGATCCCTTAACACTGAAGCTTTCTTT
CDR3 protein: CSASGSLNTEAFF
clone size: -
D gene: -
J gene: TRBJ1-1
V gene: TRBV20-1
CDR3 length: 13

CDR3 DNA: TGTGCCAGCAGCTTTTTCGGCAACTCTGGAAACACCATATATTTT
CDR3 protein: CASSFFGNSGNTIYF
clone size: -
D gene: -
J gene: TRBJ1-3
V gene: TRBV7-2
CDR3 length: 15

CDR3 DNA: TGTGCCAGCAGCGACGAAATAGGAAGCAATCAGCCCCAGCATTTT
CDR3 protein: CASSDEIGSNQPQHF
clone size: -
D gene: -
J gene: TRBJ1-5
V gene: TRBV4-2
CDR3 length: 15

CDR3 DNA: TGCGCCAGCAGCTTGGTGGGTAGCGGGAGGACAGATACGCAGTATTTT
CDR3 protein: CASSLVGSGRTDTQYF
clone size: -
D gene: TRBD2
J gene: TRBJ2-3
V gene: TRBV5-1
CDR3 length: 16

CDR3 DNA: TGTGCCAGCAGCTTGGATGTGGGTAGGGGCTACACCTTC
CDR3 protein: CASSLDVGRGYTF
clone size: few
D gene: -
J gene: TRBJ1-2
V gene: TRBV5-6
CDR3 length: 13

CDR3 DNA: TGCAGTGCTAGCCTGGGCAGGGGGCCTTCACCCCTCCACTTT
CDR3 protein: CSASLGRGPSPLHF
clone size: few
D gene: TRBD1
J gene: TRBJ1-6
V gene: TRBV20-1
CDR3 length: 14

CDR3 DNA: TGTGCCAGCAGCGGAAGGGGAAGGGGGCGAGAAACTAATGAAAAACTGTTTTTT
CDR3 protein: CASSGRGRGRETNEKLFF
clone size: few
D gene: TRBD1
J gene: TRBJ1-4
V gene: TRBV11-1
CDR3 length: 18

CDR3 DNA: TGCGCCAGCAGCTATCGACAGGCGGGGGGCAATGAGCAGTTCTTC
CDR3 protein: CASSYRQAGGNEQFF
clone size: few
D gene: TRBD2
J gene: TRBJ2-1
V gene: TRBV4-3
CDR3 length: 15

CDR3 DNA: TGTGCCAGCAGTTTGGGCGCTAGCGGGGGACTTTACTCTGGGGCCAACGTCCTGACTTTC
CDR3 protein: CASSLGASGGLYSGANVLTF
clone size: -
D gene: TRBD2
J gene: TRBJ2-6
V gene: TRBV12-3/TRBV12-4
CDR3 length: 20

CDR3 DNA: TGTGCCAGCAGCCAAGATCAGGCGGGGTTCAACGAGCAGTACTTC
CDR3 protein: CASSQDQAGFNEQYF
clone size: -
D gene: -
J gene: TRBJ2-7
V gene: TRBV4-2
CDR3 length: 15

CDR3 DNA: TGTGCCAGCAGCCTCCGGGGCCCTGGGAACCAGTACTTC
CDR3 protein: CASSLRGPGNQYF
clone size: -
D gene: -
J gene: TRBJ2-5
V gene: TRBV5-5
CDR3 length: 13